This passage covers 28 T cell receptor beta chains from one sample sequenced in a study of blood T cell repertoires in COVID-19 (dated by TCRdb to about 2020). The library was obtained by the immunoSEQ multiplex PCR assay. What TCRdb holds here is the immuneACCESS table cut down to in-frame rearrangements. Part of the clones is not present; checked against another copy, under half of the missing clones reflect an unresolved V gene, and the others are unexplained. For this sample there are about 180,000 clones; about four fifths appear just once. The ten largest make up around 6.8% of the sample. The sample consisted of peripheral blood. The receptors shown here come from a human donor in a cohort sampled during active COVID-19.

The chain combines TRBV29-1 with TRBJ1-2, with unresolved D. Germline V gene data show CDR1 as SQVTM and CDR2 as ANQGSEA. V lost 0 bases and J 8 bases, leaving 19 bases between the germline ends. The CDR3 totals 15 residues. This CDR3 is CSVEDAGRGYRGYTF. CDR3 nucleotide sequence: TGCAGCGTTGAAGATGCGGGGAGAGGATATAGAGGCTACACCTTC.

This clone was observed a few times. This chain joins TRBV19 and TRBJ2-7; 9 bases fit TRBD1. The CDR3 totals 15 residues. V gave up 5 bases and J gave up 1 base; unmatched junction bases: 6. Germline V CDR1 and CDR2: LNHDA, SQIVND (reference sequence). CDR3 sequence (DNA): TGTGCCAGTAGTCGTCCGGGACAGGGTTCCTACGAGCAGTACTTC. Translated, it gives CASSRPGQGSYEQYF.

This chain joins TRBV30 and TRBJ1-2; D unresolved. This CDR3 has 13 residues. V was clipped by 5 bases and J by 1 base, with 11 bases between them. Germline CDR1 GTSNPN, CDR2 SVGIG (reference sequence). The CDR3 DNA sequence: TGTGCCTGGGCTGGAGAGGGTAACTATGGCTACACCTTC. Its protein is CAWAGEGNYGYTF.

V and J are TRBV5-1 and TRBJ2-5, with a possible D match to TRBD2 (5 bases). The germline V gene encodes CDR1 SGHRS and CDR2 YFSETQ. The CDR3 runs to 12 residues. The V gene lost 8 bases and the J gene lost 1 base, with 9 bases spanning the gap. The CDR3 bases are TGCGCCAGTACCGGGATCCAAGAGACCCAGTACTTC. It codes for CASTGIQETQYF.

The rearrangement joins TRBV13 to TRBJ1-3, with TRBD1 identical over 10 bases. The V gene's germline CDR1 is PRHDT and CDR2 FYEKMQ (reference sequence). Trimming took 4 bases from V and 4 from J; bases not matched to a gene: 4. CDR3 length equals 15 residues. CDR3 DNA: TGTGCCAGCAGCTCCGGGACAGGGGAGGGAAACACCATATATTTT. Amino acids: CASSSGTGEGNTIYF. Full variable domain (missing parts from reference TRBV13 and TRBJ1-3): AAGVIQSPRHLIKEKRETATLKCYPIPRHDTVYWYQQGPGQDPQFLISFYEKMQSDKGSIPDRFSAQQFSDYHSELNMSSLELGDSALYFCASSSGTGEGNTIYFGEGSWLTVV.

This clone was seen a few times. This sequence joins TRBV6-5 and TRBJ1-1; perhaps TRBD1 as D (6 bases). V was shortened by 9 bases and J by 7 bases, with 12 bases between the two germline ends. Germline V gene sequence: CDR1 MNHEY, CDR2 SVGAGI. The length of the CDR3 is 11 residues. The CDR3 sequence: CASRLQGEAFF. CDR3 coding DNA: TGTGCCAGTAGATTACAGGGTGAAGCTTTCTTT.

CDR3 sequence reads: CAISENTNTEAFF. The CDR3, as DNA: TGTGCCATCAGTGAGAACACGAACACTGAAGCTTTCTTT. V usage is TRBV10-3 and J usage is TRBJ1-1; D uncertain. This CDR3 has 13 residues. The V gene lost 2 bases and the J gene lost 1 base, with 5 bases spanning the gap. CDR1 and CDR2 (germline): ENHRY, SYGVKD.

The chain carries TRBV7-8 and TRBJ1-2; 8 nucleotides align to TRBD1. The germline V gene encodes CDR1 SGHVS and CDR2 FQNEAQ. The CDR3 is 14 residues long. The ends lost 3 bases at V and 6 bases at J; junction bases unmatched: 6. In DNA, the CDR3 is TGTGCCAGCAGCTTTTCAGGGGGCCTCAATGGCTACACCTTC. Translation gives CASSFSGGLNGYTF. Complete variable domain (other parts from reference TRBV7-8 and TRBJ1-2): GAGVSQSPRYKVAKRGQDVALRCDPISGHVSLFWYQQALGQGPEFLTYFQNEAQLDKSGLPSDRFFAERPEGSVSTLKIQRTQQEDSAVYLCASSFSGGLNGYTFGSGTRLTVV.

This chain joins TRBV27 and TRBJ1-3, with unresolved D. Germline V CDR1 and CDR2: MNHEY, SMNVEV (reference sequence). The CDR3 runs 15 residues. V was shortened by 0 bases and J by 0 bases, with 6 bases between the two germline ends. The CDR3 DNA reads TGTGCCAGCAGTTTATCGAGAGGCTCTGGAAACACCATATATTTT. This gives the protein CASSLSRGSGNTIYF.

The chain carries TRBV11-2 and TRBJ2-7; 8 nucleotides align to TRBD1. The CDR3 is made up of 14 amino acids. V was clipped by 5 bases and J by 6 bases; unmatched bases: 9. The germline V gene encodes CDR1 SGHAT and CDR2 FQNNGV. In nucleotides, the CDR3 is TGTGCCAGCAGCCCTAGGACAGGGCGAGTCGAGCAGTACTTC. Residues: CASSPRTGRVEQYF.

This rearrangement joins TRBV3-1 (or the pseudogene TRBV3-2) to TRBJ2-5; a weak D match, TRBD2 (7 bases). CDR1 is LGHDT and CDR2 is YNNKEL in the germline V gene (reference sequence). The CDR3 sequence is 16 residues long. V was clipped by 3 bases and J by 2 bases, with 16 bases between them. CDR3 amino acids: CASSQGEGGQQETQYF. The CDR3 coding sequence is TGTGCCAGCAGCCAGGGAGAGGGGGGGCAGCAAGAGACCCAGTACTTC.

The chain carries TRBV27 and TRBJ2-7; a weak D match, TRBD1 (5 bases). Trimming left V 1 base short and J 9 bases short, with 19 bases between. CDR1 is MNHEY, CDR2 SMNVEV, per germline (reference sequence). The CDR3 is 15 amino acids. The CDR3 loop is CASSLFYGSKGAQYF. The CDR3 nucleotides read TGTGCCAGCAGTTTATTTTACGGGTCTAAAGGGGCGCAGTACTTC.

The chain combines TRBV5-6 with TRBJ2-1; D is perhaps TRBD1 (6 bases). Germline assignment: CDR1 SGHDT and CDR2 YYEEEE. This CDR3 is 15 amino acids long. Deletions cut 4 bases from V and 6 bases from J, with 17 bases between. The CDR3 DNA sequence: TGTGCCAGCAGCCCCAGGGGAATAAGCCCCAATGAGCAGTTCTTC. This gives the protein CASSPRGISPNEQFF.

The chain combines TRBV19 with TRBJ2-7; weak D call: TRBD2 (6 bases). The germline V gene encodes CDR1 LNHDA and CDR2 SQIVND (reference sequence). This CDR3 contains 13 residues. V dropped 10 bases and J dropped 3 bases, with 16 bases sitting between them. CDR3 sequence: CATLERGSYEQYF. For the CDR3, the DNA is TGTGCCACCCTAGAACGGGGGAGCTACGAGCAGTACTTC. The entire variable domain, with the rest obtained from reference TRBV19 and TRBJ2-7, is as follows: DGGITQSPKYLFRKEGQNVTLSCEQNLNHDAMYWYRQDPGQGLRLIYYSQIVNDFQKGDIAEGYSVSREKKESFPLTVTSAQKNPTAFYLCATLERGSYEQYFGPGTRLTVT.

The chain uses TRBV10-1 and TRBJ2-7; D is possibly TRBD1 (6 bases). The length of the CDR3 is 13 residues. The germline CDR1 and CDR2 sequences are WNHNN and SYGVQD (reference sequence). V was shortened by 5 bases and J by 6 bases, with 14 bases between the two germline ends. The CDR3 protein is CASSPDSRGEQYF. Written as DNA, the CDR3 is TGCGCCAGCAGTCCGGATTCCAGGGGCGAGCAGTACTTC.

V and J are TRBV19 and TRBJ2-2, with no clear D. This CDR3 spans 12 amino acids. The germline CDR1 and CDR2 sequences are LNHDA and SQIVND (reference sequence). With 4 bases removed from V and 4 bases from J, the gap between germline ends came to 4 bases. The CDR3 loop is CASSTITGELFF. DNA of the CDR3: TGTGCCAGTAGTACTATCACCGGGGAGCTGTTTTTT.

This clone was seen a few times. J is TRBJ1-1 and V is TRBV10-1; 8 bases fit TRBD1. The CDR3 length is 16 residues. From germline, CDR1 is WNHNN and CDR2 SYGVQD (reference sequence). J was trimmed by 4 bases and V by 3 bases; bases with no gene match: 10. CDR3 sequence (DNA): TGCGCCAGCAGTGACTTTCTGGGACAGGAATTCACTGAAGCTTTCTTT. Translation: CASSDFLGQEFTEAFF.

The table lists this clone with a few counts. The chain couples TRBV18 to TRBJ2-7, with D perhaps TRBD1 (6 bases). Trimming left V 2 bases short and J 0 bases short, with 8 bases between. Germline-derived CDR1 and CDR2 are KGHSH and LQKENI. The CDR3 length is 14 residues. CDR3 sequence (DNA): TGTGCCAGCTCACCAGGGGACATCTCCTACGAGCAGTACTTC. The encoded protein is CASSPGDISYEQYF.

The chain is built from TRBV2 and TRBJ1-5; D is possibly TRBD1 (5 bases). V lost 2 bases, J lost 4 bases, and 12 bases lay in between. The CDR3 runs to 15 residues. Germline CDR1 reads SNHLY; CDR2 reads FYNNEI. The DNA for the CDR3 is TGTGCCAGCAGTGAACTAGGACACATAAATCAGCCCCAGCATTTT. Protein product: CASSELGHINQPQHF.

V and J are TRBV11-2 and TRBJ1-6; a possible D gene is TRBD1 (5 bases). The CDR3 contains 16 residues. Germline V CDR1 and CDR2: SGHAT, FQNNGV. Trimming took 5 bases from V and 9 from J, leaving 20 bases between them. CDR3: CASSRLWGRASSPLHF. DNA for the CDR3: TGTGCCAGCAGCCGACTCTGGGGCCGGGCCAGTTCACCCCTCCACTTT.

The chain combines TRBV4-2 with TRBJ1-6; D call uncertain. The CDR3 length is 18 residues. Germline values: CDR1 LGHNA, CDR2 YNFKEQ. V was clipped by 0 bases and J by 0 bases, with 12 bases between them. The CDR3 DNA reads as TGTGCCAGCAGCCAAGAAACCGAGTCAAGCTCCTATAATTCACCCCTCCACTTT. Amino acid sequence: CASSQETESSSYNSPLHF.

The rearrangement links TRBV7-8 to TRBJ2-5; possibly TRBD2 for D (6 bases). The germline V gene encodes CDR1 SGHVS and CDR2 FQNEAQ. The CDR3 is 14 residues long. V gave up 4 bases and J gave up 7 bases, with 16 bases separating them. Here the CDR3 DNA reads TGTGCCAGCAGCTCCTCAGCGGGTGGATGGACCCAGTACTTC. As protein: CASSSSAGGWTQYF. Full variable domain (missing parts from reference TRBV7-8 and TRBJ2-5): GAGVSQSPRYKVAKRGQDVALRCDPISGHVSLFWYQQALGQGPEFLTYFQNEAQLDKSGLPSDRFFAERPEGSVSTLKIQRTQQEDSAVYLCASSSSAGGWTQYFGPGTRLLVL.

In this sample, this clone turned up a few times. The rearrangement joins TRBV4-1 to TRBJ2-1; unclear D gene. Germline V CDR1 and CDR2: MGHRA, YSYEKL. The CDR3 is 14 amino acids. The V end lost 7 bases, the J end lost 3 bases, and 13 bases lay between the germline ends. In nucleotides, the CDR3 is TGCGCCAGCAAAAGCGCCCCTAACTACAATGAGCAGTTCTTC. This translates into CASKSAPNYNEQFF.

The chain carries TRBV6-2 or TRBV6-3 and TRBJ2-1, with TRBD1 identical over 8 bases. CDR3 length: 15 amino acids. Germline-derived CDR1 and CDR2 are MNHEY and SVGEGT. V shed 3 bases and J 5 bases; nucleotides not matched to a gene: 6. The CDR3 nucleotides read TGTGCCAGCAGTTATCCAGGGGGCAAGAACAATGAGCAGTTCTTC. Translating it yields CASSYPGGKNNEQFF.

The chain is built from TRBV10-2 and TRBJ1-1, with D hard to call. The CDR3 totals 13 residues. Germline CDR1 WSHSY, CDR2 SAAADI. Trimming removed 5 bases from V and 1 base from J, with 8 bases in between. In nucleotides, the CDR3 is TGCGCCAGCAGTAAGGGAGAGAACACTGAAGCTTTCTTT. It is translated as CASSKGENTEAFF.

This chain joins TRBV6-6 and TRBJ2-7; 13 bases align to TRBD2. The CDR3 runs 13 residues. Germline V CDR1 and CDR2: MNHNY, SVGAGI (reference sequence). The V and J ends lost 5 bases and 12 bases, in that order; junction bases with no gene match: 7. The CDR3 loop is CASSPDGLAGVYF. In nucleotides, the CDR3 is TGTGCCAGCAGTCCCGATGGACTAGCGGGGGTGTACTTC.

V gene TRBV9 combines with J gene TRBJ2-1; 9 bases match TRBD1. Germline V gene lookup returns CDR1 SGDLS and CDR2 YYNGEE. There are 17 residues in the CDR3. V lost 0 bases and J lost 3; bases outside the gene matches: 7. The CDR3 loop reads CASSVGQGVNLYNEQFF. The CDR3, as DNA: TGTGCCAGCAGCGTAGGACAGGGGGTAAATCTCTACAATGAGCAGTTCTTC.

The chain joins TRBV4-2 to TRBJ2-7; D is uncertain. The CDR3 extends over 18 amino acids. V dropped 0 bases and J dropped 1 base, with 19 bases sitting between them. CDR1 LGHNA and CDR2 YNFKEQ come from the germline V gene. CDR3 coding DNA: TGTGCCAGCAGCCAAGAAGCAACACAACAAGGAGAATCCTACGAGCAGTACTTC. Amino acid sequence: CASSQEATQQGESYEQYF.